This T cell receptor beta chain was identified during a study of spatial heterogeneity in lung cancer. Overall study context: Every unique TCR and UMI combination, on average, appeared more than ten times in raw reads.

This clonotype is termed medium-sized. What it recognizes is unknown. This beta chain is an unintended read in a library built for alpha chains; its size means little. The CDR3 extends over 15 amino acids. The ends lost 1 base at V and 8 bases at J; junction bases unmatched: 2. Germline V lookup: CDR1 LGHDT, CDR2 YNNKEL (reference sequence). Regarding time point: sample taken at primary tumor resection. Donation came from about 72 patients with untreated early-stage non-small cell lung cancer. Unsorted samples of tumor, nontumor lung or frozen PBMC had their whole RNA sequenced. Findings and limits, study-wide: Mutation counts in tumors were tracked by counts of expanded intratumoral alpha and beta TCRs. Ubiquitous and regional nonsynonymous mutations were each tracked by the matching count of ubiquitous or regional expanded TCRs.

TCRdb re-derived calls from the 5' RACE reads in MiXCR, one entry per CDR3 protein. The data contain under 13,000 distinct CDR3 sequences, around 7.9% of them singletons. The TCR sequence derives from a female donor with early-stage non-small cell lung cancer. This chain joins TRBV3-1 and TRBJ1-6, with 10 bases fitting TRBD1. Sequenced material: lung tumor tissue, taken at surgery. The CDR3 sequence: CASSQAGTGDSPLHF. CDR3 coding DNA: TGTGCCAGCAGCCAAGCCGGGACAGGGGATTCACCCCTCCACTTT.